Below, one T cell receptor beta chain is given with its context. Its antigen is not known. Trimming shortened V by 0 bases and J by 1 base, and 4 bases separated the two germline ends. Germline CDR1 SGHTA, CDR2 FQGNSA. The CDR3 has 14 residues. The method for making cDNA was 5'RACE, and it used 10-nucleotide random UMIs. TCRdb recomputed calls from the 5' RACE reads with MiXCR, one row per CDR3 protein. The repertoire includes 77,000 or so distinct CDR3 sequences, about 9.7% of them detected once, and less than 2% sits in the top ten. For the unsorted libraries, 2 million PBMCs stored at -80 C served as input. The source of the sample is a study of neurological immune-mediated disorders. General study results and limits: CDR3 amino acid sequences found in expanded clones were never shared across subjects, suggesting private repertoires in all groups.

V and J are TRBV7-2 and TRBJ1-5; D is unresolved. The receptor was derived from a man aged 45-60 years in good health. The material sequenced was PBMCs. For the CDR3, the DNA is TGTGCCAGCAGCTTAGCGCAGAGCAATCAGCCCCAGCATTTT. Its translation is CASSLAQSNQPQHF.